This T cell receptor beta chain was captured by sequencing in a study of blood T cell repertoires in COVID-19. Study in general: Spain, Italy and the United States supplied samples that represented acute and convalescent COVID-19. In each case, the material was cDNA or gDNA derived from T cells, B-cell-depleted T cells, or PBMCs.

How the authors handled the data: Reference gene primers were amplified, and this amplification served to estimate nucleated cell counts. Sequencing was performed with immunoSEQ multiplex PCR; in TCRdb, only in-frame clones are kept and a portion is missing. V and J calls and clone size are copied from that table; D and trimming were computed from the DNA. Among under 250,000 clones listed, around four fifths were seen once. The V gene lost 0 bases and the J gene lost 1 base, with 11 bases spanning the gap. Germline V gene sequence: CDR1 LGHNA, CDR2 YSLEER. The CDR3 has 16 residues. The chain is built from TRBV4-3 and TRBJ2-3; maybe TRBD2 (6 bases). The sequence was obtained from a woman in her 70s with active or convalescent COVID-19. Sequenced: peripheral blood. As DNA, the CDR3 is TGCGCCAGCAGCCAAGATATAGGAGGGGGCACAGATACGCAGTATTTT. Its translation: CASSQDIGGGTDTQYF.